A single sample gave rise to the 23 T cell receptor beta chains below, sequenced in a study of cytomegalovirus exposure and HLA in healthy donors. PCR used 60 Vbeta primers and 13 Jbeta primers. TCRdb keeps only in-frame clones here, not all; method: immunoSEQ multiplex PCR. Among roughly 110,000 clones listed, about 71% were seen once. Sequencing was done on a sample of PBMCs. Source of these receptors: a boy aged 5-17 years in good health and CMV-seronegative.

This clone was seen a few times. CDR3: CASSFWADNQPQHF. CDR3 DNA: TGTGCCAGCAGCTTTTGGGCAGACAATCAGCCCCAGCATTTT. The rearrangement links TRBV13 to TRBJ1-5, with D unclear. There are 14 residues in the CDR3. With 3 bases removed from V and 3 bases from J, the gap between germline ends came to 9 bases. The V gene's germline CDR1 is PRHDT and CDR2 FYEKMQ (reference sequence).

In this sample, this clone turned up a few times. The chain carries TRBV5-1 and TRBJ2-7, with 8 nucleotides matching TRBD1. This CDR3 region has 17 residues. The germline V gene has CDR1 SGHRS and CDR2 YFSETQ. The ends lost 0 bases at V and 4 bases at J; junction bases unmatched: 12. The CDR3 nucleotides read TGCGCCAGCAGCTTGGGACGTGTAGGACAGGGAGCATACGAGCAGTACTTC. Translation gives CASSLGRVGQGAYEQYF.

This chain connects TRBV10-1 to TRBJ1-3; 7 bases agree with TRBD1. The CDR3 consists of 14 residues. Germline-derived CDR1 and CDR2 are WNHNN and SYGVQD (reference sequence). The trim removed 6 bases at V and 2 bases at J, leaving 4 bases unmatched. The CDR3 bases are TGCGCCAGCAGCCGGACAGGTCCTGGAAACACCATATATTTT. Protein product: CASSRTGPGNTIYF.

The rearrangement joins TRBV15 to TRBJ1-3; tentatively, D is TRBD1 (5 bases). Trimming took 2 bases from V and 0 from J, leaving 11 bases between them. The germline gives CDR1 LNHNV, CDR2 YYDKDF (reference sequence). The CDR3 loop spans 16 amino acids. CDR3 DNA: TGTGCCACCAGCAGATTCCGGGGGGGCTCTGGAAACACCATATATTTT. Protein product: CATSRFRGGSGNTIYF.

This clone was counted only a few times. The chain combines TRBV12-5 with TRBJ2-7, with 7 bases identical to TRBD2. The V gene's germline CDR1 is LGHNT and CDR2 FRNRAP. There are 20 residues in the CDR3. V was pared by 4 bases and J by 2 bases, with 23 bases of the junction left unmatched. CDR3 coding DNA: TGTGCTAGTGGTTCCCGCGGCGGGGCTAGTTTTCTAGCGGAAACCTACGAGCAGTACTTC. Translating it yields CASGSRGGASFLAETYEQYF.

The rearrangement links TRBV5-1 to TRBJ1-4; TRBD1 matches 7 bases. Germline V gives CDR1 SGHRS, CDR2 YFSETQ. The CDR3 consists of 15 residues. J gave up 7 bases and V 4 bases, and 10 bases lay outside the gene matches. CDR3 nucleotide sequence: TGCGCCAGCAGCCCCCGACAGGGTGAAGGTGAAAAACTGTTTTTT. The encoded protein is CASSPRQGEGEKLFF.

This clone has just a few counts. V is TRBV5-6 and J is TRBJ1-2; 10 bases agree with TRBD1. This CDR3 has 14 amino acids. Germline trimming cut 2 bases from V and 8 bases from J; bases unmatched to any gene: 6. Germline V CDR1 and CDR2: SGHDT, YYEEEE. The CDR3 sequence is CASSLDRGRGGYTF. The CDR3 region has the DNA TGTGCCAGCAGCTTAGACAGGGGGCGCGGAGGCTACACCTTC. The variable domain in full, with the rest retrieved from reference TRBV5-6 and TRBJ1-2, is DAGVTQSPTHLIKTRGQQVTLRCSPKSGHDTVSWYQQALGQGPQFIFQYYEEEERQRGNFPDRFSGHQFPNYSSELNVNALLLGDSALYLCASSLDRGRGGYTFGSGTRLTVV.

This clone was detected only a few times. The V and J genes are TRBV21-1 and TRBJ2-2; TRBD1, the D gene given by the table, was not confirmed from the DNA. TRBV21-1 is a known pseudogene. This CDR3 spans 15 amino acids. The CDR3 protein is CASSKTDPGTGELFF. CDR3 DNA sequence: TGTGCCAGCAGCAAAACAGATCCAGGCACCGGGGAGCTGTTTTTT.

This sequence joins TRBV28 and TRBJ1-1; 7 bases fit TRBD1. The CDR3 sequence is 14 residues long. V was clipped by 5 bases and J by 5 bases; unmatched bases: 8. Germline V lookup: CDR1 MDHEN, CDR2 SYDVKM. The CDR3 protein is CASSMTGRATEAFF. CDR3 DNA: TGTGCCAGCAGTATGACAGGGAGAGCGACTGAAGCTTTCTTT.

Points on this clone: Germline is not matched at one junction end, which may reflect a read error. V gene TRBV2 combines with J gene TRBJ2-7, with TRBD2 matching 14 bases. Germline V gives CDR1 SNHLY, CDR2 FYNNEI. The CDR3 loop spans 15 amino acids. CDR3 in DNA: TGTGCCTGCAGATCCGGGACTAGCGGGGGATACGAGCAGTACTTC. This codes for CACRSGTSGGYEQYF.

The chain carries TRBV19 and TRBJ1-2; D ambiguous. The CDR3 is 11 amino acids. Trimming stripped 10 bases from V and 1 base from J, with 7 bases between. Germline loops: CDR1 LNHDA, CDR2 SQIVND (reference sequence). CDR3 region: CATHFNYGYTF. The CDR3, as DNA: TGTGCCACCCATTTTAACTATGGCTACACCTTC.

J is TRBJ1-5 and V is TRBV28; D might be TRBD1 (6 bases). In germline, CDR1 is MDHEN, CDR2 SYDVKM. The V gene lost 10 bases and the J gene lost 4 bases, with 20 bases spanning the gap. The CDR3 is 15 residues long. This chain's CDR3 is CAINPGTRKNQPQHF. The CDR3, as DNA: TGTGCCATCAACCCCGGGACACGCAAAAATCAGCCCCAGCATTTT.

CDR3 sequence: CAWSAAPVNYGYTF. In DNA form, the CDR3 reads TGTGCCTGGAGTGCCGCCCCGGTTAACTATGGCTACACCTTC. This chain links TRBV30 with TRBJ1-2; D unresolved. This CDR3 spans 14 amino acids. V was cut by 1 base and J by 1 base, with 10 bases left in between. The germline CDR1 and CDR2 sequences are GTSNPN and SVGIG (reference sequence). The full variable domain, with the rest looked up from reference TRBV30 and TRBJ1-2, is SQTIHQWPATLVQPVGSPLSLECTVEGTSNPNLYWYRQAAGRGLQLLFYSVGIGQISSEVPQNLSASRPQDRQFILSSKKLLLSDSGFYLCAWSAAPVNYGYTFGSGTRLTVV.

Only one count was recorded for this clone. The chain recombines TRBV7-2 with TRBJ1-2; 12 bases map to TRBD1. Trimming took 5 bases from V and 8 from J; bases not matched to a gene: 9. CDR1 and CDR2 from the germline V gene are SGHTA and FQGNSA. The CDR3 extends over 15 amino acids. CDR3 nucleotides: TGTGCCAGCAGCCCCGACGCCGGGACAGGGGGCGGCTACACCTTC. As protein: CASSPDAGTGGGYTF.

The V gene is TRBV5-4, the J gene TRBJ1-6; D not certain. V lost 0 bases and J 6 bases, leaving 13 bases between the germline ends. The germline gives CDR1 SGHNT, CDR2 YYREEE (reference sequence). CDR3 length equals 16 residues. In DNA, the CDR3 is TGTGCCAGCAGCTTGGTGCCTGAGATTCGTAATTCACCCCTCCACTTT. It specifies CASSLVPEIRNSPLHF.

The CDR3 region has the DNA TGTGCCAGTAGAACAGGACTAGCGGGAGACCAGTTCTTC. This gives the protein CASRTGLAGDQFF. The gene calls are TRBV19 and TRBJ2-1; 13 bases map to TRBD2. V trimming: 6 bases; J trimming: 13 bases; junction bases outside the gene matches: 6. Looked up from germline, CDR1 is LNHDA and CDR2 is SQIVND (reference sequence). The CDR3 has 13 amino acids.

The chain couples TRBV7-3 to TRBJ1-5; 10 nucleotides match TRBD1. This CDR3 is 22 amino acids long. Trimming removed 5 bases from V and 2 bases from J; junction bases left unmatched: 24. Germline V gene sequence: CDR1 SGHTA, CDR2 FQGTGA. The CDR3 DNA sequence: TGTGCCAGCAGCCCAAGGCCCCGGGTTAGACAGGGGGCAGGAGGGCGCAATCAGCCCCAGCATTTT. Its protein product is CASSPRPRVRQGAGGRNQPQHF.

This clone showed up just a few times. The V gene is TRBV6-4, the J gene TRBJ1-5; 9 nucleotides agree with TRBD1. This CDR3 is 14 amino acids long. Germline V gene sequence: CDR1 MRHNA, CDR2 SNTAGT. V lost 8 bases and J lost 4; bases outside the gene matches: 6. CDR3 sequence: CASLTGTGNQPQHF. DNA for the CDR3: TGTGCCAGCCTCACCGGGACAGGGAATCAGCCCCAGCATTTT.

The gene calls are TRBV28 and TRBJ2-7; D call uncertain. Per the germline V gene, CDR1 is MDHEN and CDR2 is SYDVKM. V lost 7 bases to trimming and J lost 5 bases, with 15 bases between them. This CDR3 is built from 13 residues. Written as DNA, the CDR3 is TGTGCCAGCACCCAGATATTCACTAACGAGCAGTACTTC. Amino acids: CASTQIFTNEQYF.

V is TRBV28 and J is TRBJ1-5; D gene uncertain. This CDR3 spans 16 amino acids. Looked up from germline, CDR1 is MDHEN and CDR2 is SYDVKM. Trimming took off 5 bases at V and 1 base at J, with 15 bases between the two ends. CDR3 nucleotide sequence: TGTGCCAGCAGTCCACTTGGTCGTACGAGCAATCAGCCCCAGCATTTT. Translating it yields CASSPLGRTSNQPQHF. Full variable domain (remainder filled in from reference TRBV28 and TRBJ1-5): DVKVTQSSRYLVKRTGEKVFLECVQDMDHENMFWYRQDPGLGLRLIYFSYDVKMKEKGDIPEGYSVSREKKERFSLILESASTNQTSMYLCASSPLGRTSNQPQHFGDGTRLSIL.

Note on this clone: Other DNA sequences within the sample encode an identical CDR3. This CDR3 reads CAISDPGQGAYEQYF. The CDR3 coding sequence is TGTGCCATCAGTGATCCGGGACAGGGGGCCTACGAGCAGTACTTC. The J gene is TRBJ2-7, the V gene TRBV10-3; 11 bases map to TRBD1. Germline loops: CDR1 ENHRY, CDR2 SYGVKD. V lost 3 bases, J lost 2 bases, and 3 bases stayed unmatched. The CDR3 consists of 15 residues.

The chain carries TRBV7-9 and TRBJ1-5, with TRBD1 identical over 11 bases. Unmatched junction bases numbered 2, after V lost 1 base and J lost 6 bases. The CDR3 has 15 amino acids. Germline CDR1 SEHNR, CDR2 FQNEAQ (reference sequence). The CDR3 spells CASSLGDRGTQPQHF. In DNA form, the CDR3 reads TGTGCCAGCAGCTTAGGGGACAGGGGGACTCAGCCCCAGCATTTT.

This chain joins TRBV5-1 and TRBJ1-3, with 9 nucleotides matching TRBD1. This CDR3 spans 14 amino acids. J was trimmed by 8 bases and V by 4 bases; bases with no gene match: 7. CDR1 and CDR2 (germline): SGHRS, YFSETQ. The CDR3 sequence: CASSGRTGADTIYF. CDR3 in DNA: TGCGCCAGCAGCGGAAGGACAGGGGCCGACACCATATATTTT.